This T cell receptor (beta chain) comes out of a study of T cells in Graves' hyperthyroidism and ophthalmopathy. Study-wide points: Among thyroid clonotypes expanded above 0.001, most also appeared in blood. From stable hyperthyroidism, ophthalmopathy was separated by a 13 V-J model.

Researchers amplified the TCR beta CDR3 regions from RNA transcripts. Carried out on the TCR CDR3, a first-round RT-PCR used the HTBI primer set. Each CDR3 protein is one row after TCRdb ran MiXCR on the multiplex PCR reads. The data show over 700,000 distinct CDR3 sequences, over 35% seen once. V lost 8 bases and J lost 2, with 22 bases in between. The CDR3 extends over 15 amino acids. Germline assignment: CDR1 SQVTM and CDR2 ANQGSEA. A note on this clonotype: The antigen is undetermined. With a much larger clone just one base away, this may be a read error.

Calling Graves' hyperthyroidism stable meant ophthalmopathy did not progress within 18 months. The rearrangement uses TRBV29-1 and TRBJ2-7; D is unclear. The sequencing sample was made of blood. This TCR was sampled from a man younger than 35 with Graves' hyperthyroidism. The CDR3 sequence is CSIVGYKERTYEQYF. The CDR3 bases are TGCAGCATTGTGGGTTATAAGGAGAGGACCTACGAGCAGTACTTC.